The 30 T cell receptor beta chains below come from one sample, sequenced in a study of T-cell memory formation after mild COVID-19. TCRdb analysed the 5' RACE reads with MiXCR anew, one entry per CDR3 protein. The profile covers about 610,000 distinct CDR3 sequences, with roughly a sixth appearing a single time and about 7.5% taken by the ten largest. Sequencing was performed on PBMCs or a T cell subset sorted from them (not recorded which). These receptors were collected from an adult woman who had mild COVID-19 (a few samples of this study predate the infection). Cell type and time point are not known.

This clonotype was seen more than once but under ten times. The chain combines TRBV4-1 with TRBJ1-4, with 10 bases matching TRBD1. With 4 bases clipped from V and 1 base from J, the junction kept 6 bases outside the gene matches. CDR1 MGHRA and CDR2 YSYEKL come from the germline V gene. The CDR3 totals 17 residues. In DNA, the CDR3 is TGCGCCAGCAGCCCGGGACAGGGGCCAATAACTAATGAAAAACTGTTTTTT. This gives the protein CASSPGQGPITNEKLFF.

The sample holds many counts of this clonotype. This chain links TRBV12-3 or TRBV12-4 with TRBJ2-7; a possible D gene is TRBD2 (7 bases). CDR3 size: 13 residues. V lost 6 bases to trimming and J lost 3 bases, with 12 bases between them. The CDR3 nucleotides are TGTGCCAGCAGGGGGGGGGCTAACTACGAGCAGTACTTC. Its protein product is CASRGGANYEQYF.

This clonotype was seen a few times. J is TRBJ2-3 and V is TRBV7-9; D could derive from TRBD1 or TRBD2 (5 bases each). V shed 1 base and J shed 6 bases, with 14 bases lying between them. Per the germline V gene, CDR1 is SEHNR and CDR2 is FQNEAQ (reference sequence). The CDR3 is 15 residues long. This chain's CDR3 is CASSLGLRDPDTQYF. DNA of the CDR3: TGTGCCAGCAGCTTAGGTCTCAGGGACCCGGATACGCAGTATTTT.

In the case of this clonotype: A junction end diverges from the germline sequence, so it may reflect a read error. This CDR3 reads CDSSQDHLGTSGSKFF. CDR3 bases: TGTGACAGCAGCCAAGACCACCTCGGGACTAGCGGGAGCAAGTTCTTC. The V and J genes are TRBV7-8 and TRBJ2-1; 14 bases agree with TRBD2. This CDR3 comprises 16 residues. Germline values: CDR1 SGHVS, CDR2 FQNEAQ.

The V gene is TRBV9, the J gene TRBJ1-1; the match to TRBD1 covers 7 bases. CDR3 length: 15 amino acids. Per the germline V gene, CDR1 is SGDLS and CDR2 is YYNGEE. V trimming: 4 bases; J trimming: 1 base; junction bases outside the gene matches: 7. DNA of the CDR3: TGTGCCAGCAGCACCAGGACAGGACAGAACACTGAAGCTTTCTTT. Protein sequence: CASSTRTGQNTEAFF.

This clonotype has more than one count but fewer than ten. The genes are TRBV18 and TRBJ2-7, with 7 bases lining up with TRBD2. V shed 2 bases, J shed 4 bases, and the junction held 2 bases outside the gene matches. This CDR3 contains 13 residues. Germline V lookup: CDR1 KGHSH, CDR2 LQKENI. As DNA, the CDR3 is TGTGCCAGCTCACCAGGGGAGGGGTACGAGCAGTACTTC. Residues: CASSPGEGYEQYF.

This clonotype has just a few counts. V is TRBV9 and J is TRBJ2-1; the D is unclear. This CDR3 is built from 13 residues. V was shortened by 0 bases and J by 10 bases, with 11 bases between the two germline ends. Germline CDR1 is SGDLS and CDR2 is YYNGEE. CDR3 sequence reads: CASSVGQTPEQFF. The CDR3 DNA reads as TGTGCCAGCAGCGTAGGACAAACCCCAGAGCAGTTCTTC.

This clonotype was counted a few times. The V and J genes are TRBV4-2 and TRBJ2-5; D is perhaps TRBD2 (5 bases). The CDR3 spans 15 residues. V lost 8 bases and J 2 bases, leaving 18 bases between the germline ends. Germline assignment: CDR1 LGHNA and CDR2 YNFKEQ. CDR3 in DNA: TGTGCCAGCGGGTTCCGGATTGCGGGTCAAGAGACCCAGTACTTC. Its translation: CASGFRIAGQETQYF.

The chain is built from TRBV15 and TRBJ1-1, with D possibly matching TRBD1 (6 bases). CDR1 and CDR2 from the germline V gene are LNHNV and YYDKDF (reference sequence). Trimming shortened V by 6 bases and J by 7 bases, and 15 bases separated the two germline ends. The CDR3 has 13 residues. This chain's CDR3 is CATRSGLGHEAFF. CDR3 nucleotides: TGTGCCACCAGAAGCGGACTGGGACATGAAGCTTTCTTT.

The chain couples TRBV24-1 to TRBJ2-3; D possibly corresponds to TRBD1 (7 bases). This CDR3 is built from 16 residues. Trimming removed 3 bases at V and 3 bases at J, with 15 bases between. Germline values: CDR1 KGHDR, CDR2 SFDVKD. The CDR3 here is CATSDLDRAGTDTQYF. The CDR3 nucleotides are TGTGCCACCAGTGATCTTGACAGGGCGGGAACAGATACGCAGTATTTT.

This clonotype was observed a handful of times. The chain links TRBV5-5 to TRBJ2-1, with 13 bases lining up with TRBD2. CDR3 size: 20 residues. Per germline, CDR1 SGHKS and CDR2 YYEKEE (reference sequence). V shed 5 bases, J shed 8 bases, and the junction held 22 bases outside the gene matches. CDR3 DNA: TGTGCCAGCAGGTCAGCGAGACTAGCGGGGGGCCATCGACCTTTTGATGAGCAGTTCTTC. It specifies CASRSARLAGGHRPFDEQFF.

This clonotype was recorded many times. The V gene is TRBV20-1, the J gene TRBJ1-5; no clear D. Germline CDR1 reads DFQATT; CDR2 reads SNEGSKA (reference sequence). This CDR3 is 15 amino acids long. V was cut by 4 bases and J by 0 bases, with 13 bases left in between. This CDR3 is CSATPPGYSNQPQHF. The CDR3 region has the DNA TGCAGTGCTACCCCCCCAGGTTATAGCAATCAGCCCCAGCATTTT.

This clonotype was picked up a small number of times. A read error may produce the germline difference seen at one junction end. V and J are TRBV29-1 and TRBJ2-3; 7 bases are shared with TRBD1. The CDR3 length is 13 residues. Germline assignment: CDR1 SQVTM and CDR2 ANQGSEA. The CDR3 loop reads CSGQGTSADAQYF. The CDR3 nucleotides read TGCAGCGGACAGGGAACAAGCGCAGATGCGCAGTATTTT.

This clonotype showed up just a few times. The V gene is TRBV7-6, the J gene TRBJ2-7; TRBD2 agrees at 9 bases. This CDR3 comprises 16 residues. The trim removed 4 bases at V and 3 bases at J, leaving 10 bases unmatched. Per the germline V gene, CDR1 is SGHVS and CDR2 is FNYEAQ. The CDR3 is CASSSTVTSGSYEQYF. CDR3 DNA: TGTGCCAGCAGCTCTACAGTGACTAGCGGAAGCTACGAGCAGTACTTC.

In its sample, this clonotype was seen a few times. The V gene is TRBV7-2, the J gene TRBJ2-1; 7 bases match TRBD1. V shed 5 bases and J 4 bases; nucleotides not matched to a gene: 5. Germline CDR1 and CDR2: SGHTA and FQGNSA. CDR3 size: 14 residues. CDR3 sequence reads: CASSEGQPYNEQFF. The CDR3 DNA follows: TGTGCCAGCAGCGAGGGACAGCCATACAATGAGCAGTTCTTC.

This clonotype showed up just a few times. The chain combines TRBV12-3 or TRBV12-4 with TRBJ2-3, with D maybe TRBD2 (6 bases). With 4 bases removed from V and 0 bases from J, the gap between germline ends came to 11 bases. This CDR3 region has 15 residues. The DNA for the CDR3 is TGTGCCAGCAGTTCGACTAGTCCTAGCACAGATACGCAGTATTTT. Its translation: CASSSTSPSTDTQYF.

The chain is built from TRBV6-6 and TRBJ2-7; D might be TRBD1 (5 bases). V gave up 6 bases and J gave up 1 base, with 10 bases separating them. The CDR3 sequence is 13 residues long. Germline assignment: CDR1 MNHNY and CDR2 SVGAGI (reference sequence). CDR3 sequence (DNA): TGTGCCAGCAGACAGGCCCTGTCCTACGAGCAGTACTTC. Translating gives CASRQALSYEQYF.

The sample holds a few counts of this clonotype. The chain couples TRBV20-1 to TRBJ2-2; 8 positions match TRBD2. CDR3 size: 15 residues. Losses at the gene ends were 3 bases for V and 4 bases for J; bases not matched to a gene: 7. Germline CDR1 DFQATT, CDR2 SNEGSKA (reference sequence). CDR3 region: CSARSGGRSTGELFF. In nucleotides, the CDR3 is TGCAGTGCTAGGTCTGGCGGGAGGAGCACCGGGGAGCTGTTTTTT.

This clonotype was seen a few times. The chain has TRBV30 and TRBJ2-3; D uncertain. V gave up 5 bases and J gave up 3 bases, with 15 bases separating them. This CDR3 has 14 amino acids. The germline gives CDR1 GTSNPN, CDR2 SVGIG (reference sequence). The CDR3 DNA reads TGTGCCTGGGTCCCCCCATTAGCAACAGATACGCAGTATTTT. It codes for CAWVPPLATDTQYF.

This clonotype came up many times. This CDR3 reads CASSPEGGRMQFF. CDR3 nucleotides: TGTGCCAGCAGCCCGGAAGGGGGGAGGATGCAGTTCTTC. This chain uses TRBV7-2 with TRBJ2-1; D is possibly TRBD1 or TRBD2 (6 bases each). The CDR3 consists of 13 residues. CDR1 is SGHTA and CDR2 is FQGNSA in the germline V gene. The V end was cut by 5 bases, the J end by 12 bases, with 17 bases between.

This clonotype has at least ten counts. The rearrangement links TRBV5-1 to TRBJ1-1; D might be TRBD1 (6 bases). V lost 0 bases and J 4 bases, leaving 13 bases between the germline ends. The CDR3 contains 15 residues. Germline lookup yields CDR1 SGHRS and CDR2 YFSETQ. CDR3 amino acids: CASSLERGRGTEAFF. DNA of the CDR3: TGCGCCAGCAGCTTGGAGCGGGGGCGAGGCACTGAAGCTTTCTTT.

This clonotype was observed a handful of times. V usage is TRBV7-9 and J usage is TRBJ2-3; D uncertain. The CDR3 covers 16 residues. Looked up from germline, CDR1 is SEHNR and CDR2 is FQNEAQ (reference sequence). Deletions cut 3 bases from V and 0 bases from J, with 13 bases between. The DNA for the CDR3 is TGTGCCAGCAGCTTTTCGGTGAGGAGAAGCACAGATACGCAGTATTTT. Translating it yields CASSFSVRRSTDTQYF.

This clonotype came up many times. The rearrangement uses TRBV24-1 and TRBJ2-2, with TRBD1 matching 8 bases. The CDR3 loop spans 15 amino acids. Germline V gene sequence: CDR1 KGHDR, CDR2 SFDVKD. V was pared by 2 bases and J by 6 bases, with 4 bases of the junction left unmatched. CDR3 coding DNA: TGTGCCACCAGTGATTCGGCAGGGGGCTCCGGGGAGCTGTTTTTT. This sequence encodes CATSDSAGGSGELFF.

Only a few counts were recorded for this clonotype. The chain employs TRBV20-1 and TRBJ2-5, with unresolved D. The V end lost 3 bases, the J end lost 1 base, and 6 bases lay between the germline ends. Looked up from germline, CDR1 is DFQATT and CDR2 is SNEGSKA (reference sequence). The CDR3 sequence is 12 residues long. CDR3 loop: CSARTSQETQYF. The DNA of the CDR3 is TGCAGTGCTAGGACCTCCCAAGAGACCCAGTACTTC.

This clonotype came up a few times. The chain couples TRBV7-9 to TRBJ2-2; TRBD1 aligns across 9 bases. V gave up 6 bases and J gave up 4 bases; unmatched junction bases: 9. This CDR3 region has 16 residues. Germline-derived CDR1 and CDR2 are SEHNR and FQNEAQ (reference sequence). Written as DNA, the CDR3 is TGTGCCAGCAGTTCCGGGACAGGGCGAGTCACCGGGGAGCTGTTTTTT. The encoded protein is CASSSGTGRVTGELFF.

This clonotype turned up a few times. The chain joins TRBV12-3 or TRBV12-4 to TRBJ2-7; 7 nucleotides match TRBD1. CDR3 length: 15 amino acids. With 4 bases clipped from V and 3 bases from J, the junction kept 9 bases outside the gene matches. CDR3: CASSSQDRSLYEQYF. CDR3 sequence (DNA): TGTGCCAGCAGTTCCCAGGACAGGAGCCTCTACGAGCAGTACTTC.

V and J are TRBV24-1 and TRBJ1-5; no firm D call. This CDR3 has 15 amino acids. Per the germline V gene, CDR1 is KGHDR and CDR2 is SFDVKD. Deletions cut 9 bases from V and 1 base from J, with 15 bases between. The CDR3 spells CATGQGDGSNQPQHF. The CDR3 DNA reads as TGTGCCACCGGGCAAGGTGACGGGAGCAATCAGCCCCAGCATTTT.

The chain recombines TRBV6-5 with TRBJ2-1; 9 positions match TRBD2. This CDR3 comprises 14 residues. The germline gives CDR1 MNHEY, CDR2 SVGAGI. V was pared by 7 bases and J by 7 bases, with 8 bases of the junction left unmatched. CDR3 residues: CASTQGTSSNEQFF. In DNA form, the CDR3 reads TGTGCCAGCACCCAGGGGACTAGCTCAAATGAGCAGTTCTTC.

V usage is TRBV7-9 and J usage is TRBJ2-1; D is possibly TRBD1 (6 bases). V gave up 1 base and J gave up 10 bases, with 20 bases separating them. The length of the CDR3 is 16 residues. Germline V lookup: CDR1 SEHNR, CDR2 FQNEAQ (reference sequence). The CDR3 nucleotides read TGTGCCAGCAGCTTAGGAGGCACAGGGAGAGGCGGCGAGCAGTTCTTC. This sequence encodes CASSLGGTGRGGEQFF.

This clonotype was found a few times. The V gene is TRBV6-1, the J gene TRBJ2-6, with D hard to call. The CDR3 spans 14 residues. V lost 2 bases and J 2 bases, leaving 4 bases between the germline ends. Per the germline V gene, CDR1 is MNHNS and CDR2 is SASEGT. The CDR3 sequence: CASSEFTGANVLTF. The CDR3 region has the DNA TGTGCCAGCAGTGAATTCACTGGGGCCAACGTCCTGACTTTC.